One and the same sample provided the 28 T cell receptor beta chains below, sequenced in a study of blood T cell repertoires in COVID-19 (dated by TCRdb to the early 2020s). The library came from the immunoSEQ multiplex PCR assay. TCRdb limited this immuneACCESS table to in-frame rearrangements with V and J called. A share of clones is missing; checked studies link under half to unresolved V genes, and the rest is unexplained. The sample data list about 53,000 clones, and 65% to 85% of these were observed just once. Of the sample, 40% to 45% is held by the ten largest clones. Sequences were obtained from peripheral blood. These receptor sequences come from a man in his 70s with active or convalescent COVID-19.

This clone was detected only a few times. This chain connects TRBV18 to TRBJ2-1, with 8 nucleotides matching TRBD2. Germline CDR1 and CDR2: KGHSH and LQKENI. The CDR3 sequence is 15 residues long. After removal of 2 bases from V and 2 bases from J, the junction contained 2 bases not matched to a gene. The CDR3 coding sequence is TGTGCCAGCTCACCAGAGGGACTAGCCTACAATGAGCAGTTCTTC. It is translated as CASSPEGLAYNEQFF. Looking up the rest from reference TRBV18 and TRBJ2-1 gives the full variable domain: NAGVMQNPRHLVRRRGQEARLRCSPMKGHSHVYWYRQLPEEGLKFMVYLQKENIIDESGMPKERFSAEFPKEGPSILRIQQVVRGDSAAYFCASSPEGLAYNEQFFGPGTRLTVL.

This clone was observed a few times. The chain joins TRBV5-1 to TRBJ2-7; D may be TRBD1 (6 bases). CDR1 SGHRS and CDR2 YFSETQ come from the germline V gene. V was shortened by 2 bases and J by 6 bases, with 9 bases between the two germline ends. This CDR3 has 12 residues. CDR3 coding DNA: TGCGCCAGCAGCTTCGACAGGTCCGAGCAGTACTTC. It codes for CASSFDRSEQYF. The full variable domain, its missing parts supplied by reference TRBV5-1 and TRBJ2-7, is KAGVTQTPRYLIKTRGQQVTLSCSPISGHRSVSWYQQTPGQGLQFLFEYFSETQRNKGNFPGRFSGRQFSNSRSEMNVSTLELGDSALYLCASSFDRSEQYFGPGTRLTVT.

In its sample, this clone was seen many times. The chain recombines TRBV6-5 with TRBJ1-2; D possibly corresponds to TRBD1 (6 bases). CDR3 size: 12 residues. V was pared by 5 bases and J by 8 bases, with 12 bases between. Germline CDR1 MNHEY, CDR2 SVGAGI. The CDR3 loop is CASSLGGEGYTF. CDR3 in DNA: TGTGCCAGCAGTCTAGGGGGGGAGGGCTACACCTTC.

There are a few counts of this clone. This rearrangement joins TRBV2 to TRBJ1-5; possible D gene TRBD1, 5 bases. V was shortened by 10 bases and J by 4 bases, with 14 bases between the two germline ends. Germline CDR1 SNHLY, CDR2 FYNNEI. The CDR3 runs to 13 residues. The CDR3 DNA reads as TGTGCCACCCGGCAGGGCCTGAATCAGCCCCAGCATTTT. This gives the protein CATRQGLNQPQHF. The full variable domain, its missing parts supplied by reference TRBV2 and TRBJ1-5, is EPEVTQTPSHQVTQMGQEVILRCVPISNHLYFYWYRQILGQKVEFLVSFYNNEISEKSEIFDDQFSVERPDGSNFTLKIRSTKLEDSAMYFCATRQGLNQPQHFGDGTRLSIL.

The CDR3 protein is CASSPERATGELFF. In DNA, the CDR3 is TGTGCCAGCAGCCCGGAGCGGGCCACCGGGGAGCTGTTTTTT. This chain joins TRBV7-3 and TRBJ2-2, with D perhaps TRBD2 (6 bases). The CDR3 consists of 14 residues. The ends were cut back, 5 bases at V and 4 bases at J, with 11 bases in the middle. CDR1 SGHTA and CDR2 FQGTGA come from the germline V gene.

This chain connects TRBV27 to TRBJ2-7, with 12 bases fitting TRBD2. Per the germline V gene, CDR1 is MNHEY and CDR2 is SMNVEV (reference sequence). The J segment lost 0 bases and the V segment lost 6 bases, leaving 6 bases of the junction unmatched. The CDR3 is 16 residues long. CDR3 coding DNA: TGTGCCAGCAGCCGACTAGCGGGGGATCCCTCCTACGAGCAGTACTTC. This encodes CASSRLAGDPSYEQYF.

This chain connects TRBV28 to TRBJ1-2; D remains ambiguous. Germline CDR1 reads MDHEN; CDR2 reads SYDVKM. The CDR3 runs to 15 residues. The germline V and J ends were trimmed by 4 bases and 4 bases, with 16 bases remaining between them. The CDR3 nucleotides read TGTGCCAGCAGTTCCATGCAGACCACTAGCTATGGCTACACCTTC. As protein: CASSSMQTTSYGYTF.

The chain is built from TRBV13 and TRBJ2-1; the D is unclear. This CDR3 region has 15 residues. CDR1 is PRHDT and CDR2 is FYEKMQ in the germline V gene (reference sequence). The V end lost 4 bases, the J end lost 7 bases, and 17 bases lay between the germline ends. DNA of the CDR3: TGTGCCAGCAGCTCAGACCAGAGAAAGAGGAATGAGCAGTTCTTC. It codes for CASSSDQRKRNEQFF.

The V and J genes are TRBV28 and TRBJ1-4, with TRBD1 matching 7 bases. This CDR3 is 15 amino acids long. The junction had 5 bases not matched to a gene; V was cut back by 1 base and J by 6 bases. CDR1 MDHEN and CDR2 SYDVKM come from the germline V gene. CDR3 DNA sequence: TGTGCCAGCAGTTTATTCAGGGGGATAGATGAAAAACTGTTTTTT. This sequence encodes CASSLFRGIDEKLFF.

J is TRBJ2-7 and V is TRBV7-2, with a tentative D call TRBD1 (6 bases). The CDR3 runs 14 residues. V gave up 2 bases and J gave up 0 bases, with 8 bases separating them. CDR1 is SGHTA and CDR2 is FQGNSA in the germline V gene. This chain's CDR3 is CASSLMDSSYEQYF. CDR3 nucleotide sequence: TGTGCCAGCAGCTTAATGGACAGCTCCTACGAGCAGTACTTC. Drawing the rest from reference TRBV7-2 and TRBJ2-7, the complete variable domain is GAGVSQSPSNKVTEKGKDVELRCDPISGHTALYWYRQSLGQGLEFLIYFQGNSAPDKSGLPSDRFSAERTGGSVSTLTIQRTQQEDSAVYLCASSLMDSSYEQYFGPGTRLTVT.

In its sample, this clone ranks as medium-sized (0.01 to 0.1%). CDR3 residues: CASSQGQVAEQYF. Here the CDR3 DNA reads TGTGCCAGCAGCCAGGGACAGGTTGCCGAGCAGTACTTC. This chain connects TRBV7-3 to TRBJ2-7; TRBD1 matches at 8 bases. Germline CDR1 reads SGHTA; CDR2 reads FQGTGA. Trimming removed 5 bases from V and 6 bases from J; junction bases left unmatched: 6. The CDR3 consists of 13 residues.

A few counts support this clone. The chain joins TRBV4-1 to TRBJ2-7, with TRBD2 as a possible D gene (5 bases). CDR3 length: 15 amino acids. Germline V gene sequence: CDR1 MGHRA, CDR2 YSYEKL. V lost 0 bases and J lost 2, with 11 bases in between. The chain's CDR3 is CASSQDLLGAYEQYF. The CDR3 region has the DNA TGCGCCAGCAGCCAAGATCTGTTGGGAGCCTACGAGCAGTACTTC.

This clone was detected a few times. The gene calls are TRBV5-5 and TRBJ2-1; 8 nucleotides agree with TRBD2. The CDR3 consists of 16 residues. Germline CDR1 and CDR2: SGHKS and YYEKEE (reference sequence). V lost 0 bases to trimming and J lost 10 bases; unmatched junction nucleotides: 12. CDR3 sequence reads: CASSLVGGRTTGEQFF. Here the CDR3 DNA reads TGTGCCAGCAGCTTGGTGGGCGGGAGGACTACCGGGGAGCAGTTCTTC.

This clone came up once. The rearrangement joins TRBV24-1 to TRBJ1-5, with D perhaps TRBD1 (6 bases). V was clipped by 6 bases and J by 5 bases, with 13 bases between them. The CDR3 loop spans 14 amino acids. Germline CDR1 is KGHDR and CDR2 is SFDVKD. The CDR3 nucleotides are TGTGCCACCAGTTTGGCAGGGGCGGATCAGCCCCAGCATTTT. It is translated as CATSLAGADQPQHF.

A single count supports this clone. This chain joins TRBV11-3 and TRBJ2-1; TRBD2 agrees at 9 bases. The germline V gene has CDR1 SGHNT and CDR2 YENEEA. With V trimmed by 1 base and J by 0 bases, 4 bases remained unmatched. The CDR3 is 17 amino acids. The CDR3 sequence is CASSLGRRGGSYNEQFF. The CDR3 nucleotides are TGTGCCAGCAGCTTAGGACGGCGGGGGGGCTCCTACAATGAGCAGTTCTTC. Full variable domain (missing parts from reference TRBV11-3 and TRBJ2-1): EAGVVQSPRYKIIEKKQPVAFWCNPISGHNTLYWYLQNLGQGPELLIRYENEEAVDDSQLPKDRFSAERLKGVDSTLKIQPAELGDSAVYLCASSLGRRGGSYNEQFFGPGTRLTVL.

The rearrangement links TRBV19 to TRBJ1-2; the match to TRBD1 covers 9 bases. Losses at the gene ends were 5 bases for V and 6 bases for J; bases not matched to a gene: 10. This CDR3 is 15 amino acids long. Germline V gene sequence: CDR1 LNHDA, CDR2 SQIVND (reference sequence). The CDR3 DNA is TGTGCCAGTAGTGGCTCCGGGACAGGGCTGGATGGCTACACCTTC. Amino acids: CASSGSGTGLDGYTF.

Written as DNA, the CDR3 is TGTGCCAGCAGCTTGGGGGGCCGAGAAAACACTGAAGCTTTCTTT. It encodes CASSLGGRENTEAFF. This chain joins TRBV5-4 and TRBJ1-1, with D possibly TRBD1 on 5 matching bases. V lost 0 bases to trimming and J lost 2 bases, with 11 bases between them. CDR3 length: 15 residues. Looked up from germline, CDR1 is SGHNT and CDR2 is YYREEE (reference sequence).

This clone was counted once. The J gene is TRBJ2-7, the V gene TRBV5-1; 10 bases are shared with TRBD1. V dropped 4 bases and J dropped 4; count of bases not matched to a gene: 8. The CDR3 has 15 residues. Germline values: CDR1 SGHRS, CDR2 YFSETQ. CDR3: CASSGGTGVGYEQYF. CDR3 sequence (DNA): TGCGCCAGCAGCGGTGGGACAGGGGTAGGGTACGAGCAGTACTTC. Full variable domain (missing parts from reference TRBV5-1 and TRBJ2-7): KAGVTQTPRYLIKTRGQQVTLSCSPISGHRSVSWYQQTPGQGLQFLFEYFSETQRNKGNFPGRFSGRQFSNSRSEMNVSTLELGDSALYLCASSGGTGVGYEQYFGPGTRLTVT.

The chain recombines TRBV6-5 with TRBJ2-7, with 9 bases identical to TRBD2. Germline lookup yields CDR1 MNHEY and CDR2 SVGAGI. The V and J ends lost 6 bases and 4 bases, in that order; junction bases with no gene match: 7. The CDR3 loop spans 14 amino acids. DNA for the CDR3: TGTGCCAGCAGCCTGGGGGCGGGGGGGTACGAGCAGTACTTC. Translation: CASSLGAGGYEQYF.

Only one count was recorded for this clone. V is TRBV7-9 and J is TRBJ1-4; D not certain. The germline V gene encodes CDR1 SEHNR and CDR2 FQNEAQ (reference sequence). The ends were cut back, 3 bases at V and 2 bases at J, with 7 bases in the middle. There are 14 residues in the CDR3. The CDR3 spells CASSFTGTNEKLFF. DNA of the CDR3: TGTGCCAGCAGCTTCACCGGTACTAATGAAAAACTGTTTTTT.

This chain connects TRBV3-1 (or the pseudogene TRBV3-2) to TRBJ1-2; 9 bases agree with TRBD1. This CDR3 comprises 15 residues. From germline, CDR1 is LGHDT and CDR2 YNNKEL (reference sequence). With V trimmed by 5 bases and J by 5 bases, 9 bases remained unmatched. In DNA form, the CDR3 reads TGTGCCAGCAGCACAGAGACAGGGGGAAGGTATGGCTACACCTTC. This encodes CASSTETGGRYGYTF.

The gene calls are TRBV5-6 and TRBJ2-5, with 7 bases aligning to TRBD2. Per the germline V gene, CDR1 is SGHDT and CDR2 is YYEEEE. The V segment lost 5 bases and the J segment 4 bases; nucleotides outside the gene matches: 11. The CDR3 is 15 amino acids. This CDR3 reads CASRFGGSMGETQYF. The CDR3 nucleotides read TGTGCCAGCAGGTTCGGGGGGTCAATGGGAGAGACCCAGTACTTC. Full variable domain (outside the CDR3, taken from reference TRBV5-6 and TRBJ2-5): DAGVTQSPTHLIKTRGQQVTLRCSPKSGHDTVSWYQQALGQGPQFIFQYYEEEERQRGNFPDRFSGHQFPNYSSELNVNALLLGDSALYLCASRFGGSMGETQYFGPGTRLLVL.

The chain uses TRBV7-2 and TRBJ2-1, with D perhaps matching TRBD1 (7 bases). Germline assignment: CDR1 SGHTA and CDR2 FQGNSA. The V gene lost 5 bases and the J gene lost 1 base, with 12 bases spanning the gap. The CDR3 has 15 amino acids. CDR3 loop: CASSAQGGSYNEQFF. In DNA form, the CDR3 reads TGTGCCAGCAGCGCGCAGGGGGGATCCTACAATGAGCAGTTCTTC.

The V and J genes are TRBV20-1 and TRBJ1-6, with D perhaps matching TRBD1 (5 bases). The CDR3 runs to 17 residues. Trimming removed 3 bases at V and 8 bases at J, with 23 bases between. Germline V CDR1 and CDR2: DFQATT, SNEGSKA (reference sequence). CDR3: CSASQHLLGRADSPLHF. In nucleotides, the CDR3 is TGCAGTGCTAGTCAACACCTCTTAGGCAGGGCTGATTCACCCCTCCACTTT.

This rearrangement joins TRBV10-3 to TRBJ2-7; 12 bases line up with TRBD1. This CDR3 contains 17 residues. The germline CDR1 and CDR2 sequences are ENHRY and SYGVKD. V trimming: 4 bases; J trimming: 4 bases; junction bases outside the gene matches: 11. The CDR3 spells CAISAGTGTGGRYEQYF. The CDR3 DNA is TGTGCCATCAGTGCAGGTACCGGGACAGGGGGCAGGTACGAGCAGTACTTC.

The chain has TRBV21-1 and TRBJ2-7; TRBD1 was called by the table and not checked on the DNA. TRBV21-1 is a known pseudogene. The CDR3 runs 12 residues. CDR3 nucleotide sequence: TGTGCCAGCAACCAACAGGGGTACGAGCAGTACTTC. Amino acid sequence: CASNQQGYEQYF.

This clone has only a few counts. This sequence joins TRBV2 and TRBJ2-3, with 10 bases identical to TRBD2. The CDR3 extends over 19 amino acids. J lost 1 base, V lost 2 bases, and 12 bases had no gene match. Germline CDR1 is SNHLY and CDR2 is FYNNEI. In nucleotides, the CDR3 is TGTGCCAGCAGTGAAAGGCAATATGCTAGCGGGAGCCGCACAGATACGCAGTATTTT. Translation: CASSERQYASGSRTDTQYF.

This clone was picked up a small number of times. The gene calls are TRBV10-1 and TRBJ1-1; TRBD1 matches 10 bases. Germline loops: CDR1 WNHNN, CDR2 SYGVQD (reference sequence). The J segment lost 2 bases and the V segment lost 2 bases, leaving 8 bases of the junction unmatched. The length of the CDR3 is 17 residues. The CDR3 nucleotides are TGCGCCAGCAGTGAGGGGGACAGGGGACGGTGCAACACTGAAGCTTTCTTT. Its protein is CASSEGDRGRCNTEAFF.